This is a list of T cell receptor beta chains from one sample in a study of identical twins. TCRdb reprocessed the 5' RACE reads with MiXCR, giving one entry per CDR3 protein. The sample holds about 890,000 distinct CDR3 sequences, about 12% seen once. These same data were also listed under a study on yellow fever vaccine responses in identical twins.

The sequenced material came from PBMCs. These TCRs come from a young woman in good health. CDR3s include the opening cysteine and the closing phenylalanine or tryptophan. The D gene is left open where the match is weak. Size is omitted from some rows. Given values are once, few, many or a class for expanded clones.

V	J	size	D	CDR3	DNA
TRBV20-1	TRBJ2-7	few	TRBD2	CSAWTSGNNEQYF	TGCAGTGCTTGGACTAGCGGGAACAACGAGCAGTACTTC
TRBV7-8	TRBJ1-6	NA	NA	CASSLEARSPLHF	TGTGCCAGCAGCTTAGAGGCTCGGTCACCCCTCCACTTT
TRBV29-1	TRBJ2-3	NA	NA	CSARGGESTDTQYF	TGCAGCGCCCGTGGAGGGGAAAGCACAGATACGCAGTATTTT
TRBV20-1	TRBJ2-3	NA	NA	CSVRRLASTDTQYF	TGCAGTGTACGTAGACTCGCGAGCACAGATACGCAGTATTTT
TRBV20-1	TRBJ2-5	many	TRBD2	CSAPSGTEQTQYF	TGCAGTGCTCCAAGCGGGACCGAACAGACCCAGTACTTC
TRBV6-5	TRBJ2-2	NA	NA	CASSYSIRGEETTGELFF	TGTGCCAGCAGTTACTCGATTCGTGGGGAAGAGACCACCGGGGAGCTGTTTTTT
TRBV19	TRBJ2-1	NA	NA	CASSATGMVDEQFF	TGTGCCAGTAGTGCAACAGGGATGGTGGATGAGCAGTTCTTC
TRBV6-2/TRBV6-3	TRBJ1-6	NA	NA	CASETAYNSPLHF	TGTGCCAGCGAAACAGCGTATAATTCACCCCTCCACTTT
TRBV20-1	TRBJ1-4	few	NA	CSASPGHPTNEKLFF	TGCAGTGCTAGCCCCGGACACCCAACTAATGAAAAACTGTTTTTT
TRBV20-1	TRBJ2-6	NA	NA	CTTSHRDGISGANVLTF	TGCACCACTTCCCACCGGGACGGAATCTCTGGGGCCAACGTCCTGACTTTC
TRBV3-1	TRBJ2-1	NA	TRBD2	CASSQYGTNYNEQFF	TGTGCCAGCAGCCAGTACGGGACTAACTACAATGAGCAGTTCTTC
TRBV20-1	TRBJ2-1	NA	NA	CSARDWTVPDEQFF	TGCAGTGCTAGAGATTGGACAGTGCCGGATGAGCAGTTCTTC
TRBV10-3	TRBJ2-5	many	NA	CAIRKDQQSAQYF	TGTGCCATCAGGAAGGACCAGCAATCGGCCCAGTACTTC
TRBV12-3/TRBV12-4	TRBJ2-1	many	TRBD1	CASSPAPGTGWQSYNEQFF	TGTGCCAGCAGTCCCGCACCCGGGACAGGTTGGCAGTCCTACAATGAGCAGTTCTTC
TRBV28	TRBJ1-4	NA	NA	CASSALATNEKLFF	TGTGCCAGCAGTGCACTCGCAACTAATGAAAAACTGTTTTTT
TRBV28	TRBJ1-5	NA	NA	CASSLGQPSNQPQHF	TGTGCCAGCAGTTTAGGGCAGCCTAGCAATCAGCCCCAGCATTTT
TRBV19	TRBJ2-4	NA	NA	CASSIPGTIDIQYF	TGTGCCAGTAGTATCCCCGGGACAATAGACATTCAGTACTTC
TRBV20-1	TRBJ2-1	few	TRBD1	CNPPKKTGVGEQFF	TGCAACCCCCCAAAAAAGACAGGGGTTGGGGAGCAGTTCTTC
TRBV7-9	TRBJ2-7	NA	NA	CASTLWSSQGINEQYF	TGTGCCAGCACCCTCTGGAGTAGCCAGGGTATCAACGAGCAGTACTTC
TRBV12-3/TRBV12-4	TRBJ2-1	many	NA	CASSSFGYEGRNEQFF	TGTGCCAGCAGTTCCTTTGGATATGAGGGTAGGAATGAGCAGTTCTTC
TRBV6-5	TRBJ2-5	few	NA	CASSYWGLQETQYF	TGTGCCAGCAGTTACTGGGGCCTCCAAGAGACCCAGTACTTC
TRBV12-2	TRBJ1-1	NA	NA	CASRSDRGERATWAFF	TGTGCAAGTCGCTCCGACAGGGGAGAGCGGGCCACGTGGGCTTTCTTT
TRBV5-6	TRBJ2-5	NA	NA	CASSLYGGAGTQYF	TGTGCCAGCAGCTTGTACGGCGGAGCGGGGACCCAGTACTTC
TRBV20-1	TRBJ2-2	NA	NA	CSASQVNGQGNTGELFF	TGCAGTGCTAGTCAGGTCAACGGGCAGGGCAACACCGGGGAGCTGTTTTTT
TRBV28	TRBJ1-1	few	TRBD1	CASSPLGQGVGTEAFF	TGTGCCAGCAGTCCACTGGGACAGGGGGTGGGCACTGAAGCTTTCTTT
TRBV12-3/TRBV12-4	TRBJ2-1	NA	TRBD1	CASSLILQGGHEQFF	TGTGCCAGCAGTCTAATCCTACAGGGGGGTCATGAGCAGTTCTTC
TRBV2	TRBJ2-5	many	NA	CASNGGIGETQYF	TGTGCCAGCAATGGCGGGATAGGGGAGACCCAGTACTTC
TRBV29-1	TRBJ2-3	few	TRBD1	CSVNRGVSDTQYF	TGCAGCGTAAACAGGGGAGTATCAGATACGCAGTATTTT
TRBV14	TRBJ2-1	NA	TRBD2	CASSQYRGGSYNEQFF	TGTGCCAGCAGCCAGTACCGGGGGGGATCCTACAATGAGCAGTTCTTC
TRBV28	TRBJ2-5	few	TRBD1	CASSSWVTGGGQETQYF	TGTGCCAGCAGTTCATGGGTGACAGGGGGCGGACAAGAGACCCAGTACTTC
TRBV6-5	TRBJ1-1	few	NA	CASSYSGGARTEAFF	TGTGCCAGCAGTTACTCTGGAGGAGCGCGCACTGAAGCTTTCTTT
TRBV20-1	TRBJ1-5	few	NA	CSAPSGLSNQPQHF	TGCAGTGCCCCCTCGGGTCTGAGCAATCAGCCCCAGCATTTT
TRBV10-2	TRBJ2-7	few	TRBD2	CATQFRASGNYEQYF	TGCGCCACTCAGTTCAGGGCTAGCGGGAACTACGAGCAGTACTTC
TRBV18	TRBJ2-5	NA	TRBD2	CASSPLGLADQETQYF	TGTGCCAGCTCACCCCTGGGACTAGCGGACCAAGAGACCCAGTACTTC
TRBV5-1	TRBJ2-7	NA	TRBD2	CASSGSGSWYSYEQYF	TGCGCCAGCAGCGGTAGCGGGAGTTGGTACTCCTACGAGCAGTACTTC
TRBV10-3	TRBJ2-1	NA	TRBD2	CAISATSGEINNEQFF	TGTGCCATCAGTGCGACTAGCGGGGAGATAAACAATGAGCAGTTCTTC
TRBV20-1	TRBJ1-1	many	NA	CSARVRQNEAFF	TGCAGTGCTAGAGTACGGCAAAACGAAGCTTTCTTT
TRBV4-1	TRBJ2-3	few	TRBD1	CASSQSPRTGLEAQDTQYF	TGCGCCAGCAGCCAAAGCCCCAGGACAGGGCTCGAGGCACAAGATACGCAGTATTTT
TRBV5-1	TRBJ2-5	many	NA	CASSLNGQQETQYF	TGCGCCAGCAGCTTGAATGGACAACAAGAGACCCAGTACTTC
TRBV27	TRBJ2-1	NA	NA	CASSFRAEPSYNEQFF	TGTGCCAGCAGTTTTCGGGCAGAACCCTCCTACAATGAGCAGTTCTTC
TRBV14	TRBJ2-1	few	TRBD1	CASSQFTGQGGNEQFF	TGTGCCAGCAGCCAATTTACGGGACAGGGGGGCAATGAGCAGTTCTTC
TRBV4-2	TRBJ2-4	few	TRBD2	CASSPSGGVGLENIQYF	TGTGCCAGCAGCCCTAGCGGGGGCGTTGGGCTCGAAAACATTCAGTACTTC
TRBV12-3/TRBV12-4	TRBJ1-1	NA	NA	CASSLRLAVNTEAFF	TGTGCCAGCAGTCTACGCCTAGCGGTGAACACTGAAGCTTTCTTT
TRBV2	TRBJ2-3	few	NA	CASSHPGPATDTQYF	TGTGCCAGCAGTCATCCGGGGCCTGCCACAGATACGCAGTATTTT
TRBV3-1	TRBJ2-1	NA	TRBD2	CASSQIGLAHNEQFF	TGTGCCAGCAGCCAAATCGGACTAGCCCACAATGAGCAGTTCTTC
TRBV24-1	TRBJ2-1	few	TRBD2	CATSELAAPGNEQFF	TGTGCCACCAGTGAACTAGCGGCTCCTGGGAATGAGCAGTTCTTC
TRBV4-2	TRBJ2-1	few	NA	CASSQEEALPSEQFF	TGTGCCAGCAGCCAAGAGGAGGCACTCCCCTCTGAGCAGTTCTTC
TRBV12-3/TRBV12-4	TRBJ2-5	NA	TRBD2	CASRIAGSQETQYF	TGTGCCAGCAGGATAGCGGGTAGCCAAGAGACCCAGTACTTC
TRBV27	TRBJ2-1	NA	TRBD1	CATLPRTGGYNEQFF	TGTGCCACCCTCCCGCGGACAGGGGGATACAATGAGCAGTTCTTC
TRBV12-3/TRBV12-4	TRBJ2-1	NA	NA	CASSFGFREQFF	TGTGCCAGCAGTTTCGGCTTTCGGGAGCAGTTCTTC
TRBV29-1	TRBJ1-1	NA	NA	CSVQRMNTEAFF	TGCAGCGTTCAACGAATGAACACTGAAGCTTTCTTT
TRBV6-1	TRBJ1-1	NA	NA	CASSEWGSDTEAFF	TGTGCCAGCAGTGAGTGGGGTTCCGACACTGAAGCTTTCTTT
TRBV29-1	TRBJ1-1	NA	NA	CSVEMTVNTEAFF	TGCAGCGTTGAAATGACGGTGAACACTGAAGCTTTCTTT
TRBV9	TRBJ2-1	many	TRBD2	CASSLLWTSGSNEQFF	TGTGCCAGCAGCCTGCTTTGGACTAGCGGGAGTAATGAGCAGTTCTTC
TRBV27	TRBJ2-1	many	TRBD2	CASSQLAGGRNEQFF	TGTGCCAGCAGCCAACTAGCGGGAGGGCGTAATGAGCAGTTCTTC
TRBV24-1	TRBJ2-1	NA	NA	CATSDYRDRSYEQFF	TGTGCCACCAGTGATTACCGGGACCGCAGCTATGAGCAGTTCTTC
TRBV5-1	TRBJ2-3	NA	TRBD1	CASRSFTGGTDTQYF	TGCGCCAGCAGATCATTTACAGGGGGCACAGATACGCAGTATTTT
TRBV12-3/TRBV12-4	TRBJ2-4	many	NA	CASILRDIQYF	TGTGCCAGCATCCTAAGGGACATTCAGTACTTC
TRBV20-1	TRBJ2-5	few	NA	CSARDLVLWGETQYF	TGCAGTGCTAGAGATTTGGTTCTATGGGGAGAGACCCAGTACTTC
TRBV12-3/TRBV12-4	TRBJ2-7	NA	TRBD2	CASTLAVSYEQYF	TGTGCCAGCACACTAGCGGTGTCCTACGAGCAGTACTTC